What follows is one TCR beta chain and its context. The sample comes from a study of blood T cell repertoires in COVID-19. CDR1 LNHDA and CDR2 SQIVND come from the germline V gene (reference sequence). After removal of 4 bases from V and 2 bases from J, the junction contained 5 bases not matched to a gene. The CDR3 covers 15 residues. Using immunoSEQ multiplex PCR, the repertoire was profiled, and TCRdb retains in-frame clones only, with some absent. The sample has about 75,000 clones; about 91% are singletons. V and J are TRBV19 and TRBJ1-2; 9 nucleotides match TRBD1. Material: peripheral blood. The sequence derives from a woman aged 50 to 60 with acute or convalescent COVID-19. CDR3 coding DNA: TGTGCCAGTAGTACCCGACAGGGGGGGAACTATGGCTACACCTTC. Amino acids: CASSTRQGGNYGYTF.